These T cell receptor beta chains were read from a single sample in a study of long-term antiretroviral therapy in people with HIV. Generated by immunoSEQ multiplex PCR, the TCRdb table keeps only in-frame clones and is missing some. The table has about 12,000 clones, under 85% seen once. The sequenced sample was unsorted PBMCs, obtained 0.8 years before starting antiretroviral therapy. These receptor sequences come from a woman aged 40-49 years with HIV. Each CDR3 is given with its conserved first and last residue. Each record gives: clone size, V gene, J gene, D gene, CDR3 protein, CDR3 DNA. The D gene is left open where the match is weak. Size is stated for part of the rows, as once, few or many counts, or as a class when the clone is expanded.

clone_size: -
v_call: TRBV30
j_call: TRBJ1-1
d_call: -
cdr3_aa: CAWIILRAAFF
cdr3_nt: TGTGCCTGGATCATTTTGAGGGCGGCTTTCTTT

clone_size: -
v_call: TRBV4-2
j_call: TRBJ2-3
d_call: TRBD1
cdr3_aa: CASSQDGDRTRTDTQYF
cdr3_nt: TGTGCCAGCAGCCAAGACGGGGACAGGACTCGCACAGATACGCAGTATTTT

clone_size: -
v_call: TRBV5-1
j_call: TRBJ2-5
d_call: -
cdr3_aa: CATANGLGETQYF
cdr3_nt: TGCGCCACAGCGAACGGCTTGGGGGAGACCCAGTACTTC

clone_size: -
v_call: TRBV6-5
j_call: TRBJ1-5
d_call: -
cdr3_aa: CASRVHRKDNQPQHF
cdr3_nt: TGTGCCAGCAGGGTTCACAGGAAAGACAATCAGCCCCAGCATTTT

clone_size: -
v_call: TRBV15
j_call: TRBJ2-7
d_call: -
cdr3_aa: CATSRDGISYEQYF
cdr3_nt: TGTGCCACCAGCAGAGATGGGATCTCCTACGAGCAGTACTTC

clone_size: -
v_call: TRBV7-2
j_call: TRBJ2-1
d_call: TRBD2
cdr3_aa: CASSLAPGLAVLGEQFF
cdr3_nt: TGTGCCAGCAGCTTAGCCCCGGGACTAGCGGTGTTAGGTGAGCAGTTCTTC

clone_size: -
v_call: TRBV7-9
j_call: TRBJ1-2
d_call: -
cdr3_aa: CASSDLRGSYYGYTF
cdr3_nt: TGTGCCAGCAGCGACCTCAGGGGTTCCTACTATGGCTACACCTTC

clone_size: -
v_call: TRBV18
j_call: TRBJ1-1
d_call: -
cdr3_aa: CASSPGENTEAFF
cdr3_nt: TGTGCCAGCTCACCAGGAGAGAACACTGAAGCTTTCTTT

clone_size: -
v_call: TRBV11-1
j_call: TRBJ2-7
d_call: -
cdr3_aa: CASSFVPSYEQYF
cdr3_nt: TGTGCCAGCAGCTTCGTACCTTCCTACGAGCAGTACTTC

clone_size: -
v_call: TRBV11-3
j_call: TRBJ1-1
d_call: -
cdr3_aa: CASSPISSFAEAFF
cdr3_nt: TGTGCCAGCAGCCCAATTAGTAGTTTCGCTGAAGCTTTCTTT

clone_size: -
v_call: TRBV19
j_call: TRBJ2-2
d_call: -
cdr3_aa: CASSIAGVGKTGELFF
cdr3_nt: TGTGCCAGTAGTATAGCGGGAGTGGGAAAGACCGGGGAGCTGTTTTTT

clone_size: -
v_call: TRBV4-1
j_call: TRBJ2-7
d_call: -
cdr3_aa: CASSRVRGAHYEQYF
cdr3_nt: TGCGCCAGCAGCCGTGTCAGGGGGGCCCACTACGAGCAGTACTTC

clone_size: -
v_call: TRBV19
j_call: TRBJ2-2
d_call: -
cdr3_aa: CASSLGQNTGELFF
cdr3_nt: TGTGCCAGTAGTCTCGGACAGAACACCGGGGAGCTGTTTTTT

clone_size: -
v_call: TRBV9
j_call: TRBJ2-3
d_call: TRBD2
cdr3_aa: CASSVAPAGGTDTQYF
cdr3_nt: TGTGCCAGCAGCGTAGCTCCAGCGGGGGGCACAGATACGCAGTATTTT

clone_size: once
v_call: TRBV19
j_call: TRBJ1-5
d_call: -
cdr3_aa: CASSRDRSNQPQHF
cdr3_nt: TGTGCCAGTAGCCGGGACCGTAGCAATCAGCCCCAGCATTTT

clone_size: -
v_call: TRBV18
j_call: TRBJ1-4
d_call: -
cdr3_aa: CASSSQTGSDEKLFF
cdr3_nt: TGTGCCAGCTCATCCCAAACCGGGAGCGATGAAAAACTGTTTTTT

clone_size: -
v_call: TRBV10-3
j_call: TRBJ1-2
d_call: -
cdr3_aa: CAISAGERDGYTF
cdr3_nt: TGTGCCATCAGCGCGGGCGAACGTGACGGCTACACCTTC

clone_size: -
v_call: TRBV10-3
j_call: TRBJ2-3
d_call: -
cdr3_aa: CAISEREKDTQYF
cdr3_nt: TGTGCCATCAGTGAGCGGGAGAAAGATACGCAGTATTTT

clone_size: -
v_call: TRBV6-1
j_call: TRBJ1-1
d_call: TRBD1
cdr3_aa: CASRTGTGMNTEAFF
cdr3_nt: TGTGCCAGCAGAACCGGGACAGGGATGAACACTGAAGCTTTCTTT

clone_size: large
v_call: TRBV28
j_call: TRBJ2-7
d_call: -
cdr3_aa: CASSLVASPTEQYF
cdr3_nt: TGTGCCAGCAGTTTGGTGGCTTCCCCAACCGAGCAGTACTTC

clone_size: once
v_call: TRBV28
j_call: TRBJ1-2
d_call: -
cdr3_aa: CASVGGLFGYTF
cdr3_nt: TGTGCCAGCGTAGGGGGTTTATTTGGCTACACCTTC

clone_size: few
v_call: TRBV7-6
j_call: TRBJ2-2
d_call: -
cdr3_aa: CASSLAPDTGELFF
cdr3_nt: TGTGCCAGCAGCTTGGCACCCGACACCGGGGAGCTGTTTTTT

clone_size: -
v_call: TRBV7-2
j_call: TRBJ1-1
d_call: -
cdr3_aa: CASSPDYEAFF
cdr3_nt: TGTGCCAGCAGCCCTGATTATGAAGCTTTCTTT

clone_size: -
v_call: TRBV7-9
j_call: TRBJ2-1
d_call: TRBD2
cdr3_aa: CASLGLDNEQFF
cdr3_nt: TGTGCCAGCTTGGGACTAGACAATGAGCAGTTCTTC

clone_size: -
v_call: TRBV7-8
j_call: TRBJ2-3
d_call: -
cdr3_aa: CASSLALSPTDTQYF
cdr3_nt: TGTGCCAGCAGCTTAGCCCTATCTCCGACAGATACGCAGTATTTT

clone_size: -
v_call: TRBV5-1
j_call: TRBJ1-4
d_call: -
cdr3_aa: CASSEISEELFF
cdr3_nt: TGCGCCAGCAGCGAGATCAGTGAGGAACTGTTTTTT

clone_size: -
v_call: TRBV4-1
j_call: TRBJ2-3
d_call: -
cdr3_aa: CASSQVGSDVSTDTQYF
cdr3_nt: TGCGCCAGCAGCCAAGTGGGATCGGATGTGAGCACAGATACGCAGTATTTT

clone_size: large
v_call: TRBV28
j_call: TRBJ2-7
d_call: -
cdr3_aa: CASSLWSSEQYF
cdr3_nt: TGTGCCAGCAGTTTATGGTCCTCCGAGCAGTACTTC

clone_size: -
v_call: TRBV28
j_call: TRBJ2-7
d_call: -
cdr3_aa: CASRWGSSYEQYF
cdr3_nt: TGTGCCAGCAGATGGGGGAGCTCCTACGAGCAGTACTTC

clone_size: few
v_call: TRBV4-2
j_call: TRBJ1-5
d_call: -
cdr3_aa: CASSQGGGDSQPQHF
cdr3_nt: TGTGCCAGCAGCCAAGGGGGGGGAGATAGTCAGCCCCAGCATTTT

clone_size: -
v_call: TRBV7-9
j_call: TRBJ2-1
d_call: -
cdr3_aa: CASSLETTPGLDEQFF
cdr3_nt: TGTGCCAGCAGCTTAGAAACCACCCCCGGACTGGATGAGCAGTTCTTC

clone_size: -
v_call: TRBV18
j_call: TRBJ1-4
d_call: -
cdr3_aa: CASSPEATNEKLFF
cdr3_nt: TGTGCCAGCTCACCGGAGGCCACTAATGAAAAACTGTTTTTT

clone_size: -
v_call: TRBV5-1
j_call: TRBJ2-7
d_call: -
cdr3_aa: CASSLAGNRDEQYF
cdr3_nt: TGCGCCAGCAGCTTGGCCGGAAACAGGGACGAGCAGTACTTC